This T cell receptor beta chain derives from a study of cytomegalovirus exposure and HLA in healthy donors. Study results and caveats: The likely origin of a cluster of highly shared sequence variants was a sequencing artifact.

V lost 0 bases to trimming and J lost 4 bases; unmatched junction nucleotides: 3. This CDR3 is built from 15 residues. Germline CDR1 MGHRA, CDR2 YSYEKL. A note on this clone: No antigen is known for it.

A multiplex PCR was run with 60 Vbeta primers and 13 Jbeta primers. Measured with immunoSEQ multiplex PCR; TCRdb has only the in-frame clones, and not every one. The top ten clones hold roughly 4.3% of a sample with about 95,000 clones, nearly 80% of them seen once. The receptor was derived from a woman aged 40-49 years in good health and CMV-seropositive. The chain is built from TRBV4-1 and TRBJ1-3, with TRBD1 matching 7 bases. Sequencing was performed on PBMCs. CDR3 nucleotide sequence: TGCGCCAGCAGCCAAGAAGGGGACAGAGGAAACACCATATATTTT. Residues: CASSQEGDRGNTIYF.